These 32 T cell receptor beta chains came from one sample sequenced in a study of blood T cell repertoires in COVID-19. Data came from immunoSEQ multiplex PCR; TCRdb stores just in-frame clones and leaves some out. In the table there are around 130,000 clones, roughly 80% of which are singletons. The sample consisted of peripheral blood. Receptor source: a human donor in a cohort sampled during active COVID-19.

CDR3 in amino acids: CASSFSRGTNTGELFF. CDR3 in DNA: TGTGCCAGCAGCTTTAGCCGGGGGACGAACACCGGGGAGCTGTTTTTT. V is TRBV7-2 and J is TRBJ2-2; tentatively, D is TRBD2 (6 bases). There are 16 residues in the CDR3. The ends were cut back, 3 bases at V and 0 bases at J, with 11 bases in the middle. Germline CDR1 is SGHTA and CDR2 is FQGNSA. Looking up the rest from reference TRBV7-2 and TRBJ2-2 gives the full variable domain: GAGVSQSPSNKVTEKGKDVELRCDPISGHTALYWYRQSLGQGLEFLIYFQGNSAPDKSGLPSDRFSAERTGGSVSTLTIQRTQQEDSAVYLCASSFSRGTNTGELFFGEGSRLTVL.

The rearrangement joins TRBV7-9 to TRBJ1-2; the match to TRBD1 covers 7 bases. With 0 bases clipped from V and 4 bases from J, the junction kept 2 bases outside the gene matches. This CDR3 is built from 14 residues. Germline V lookup: CDR1 SEHNR, CDR2 FQNEAQ (reference sequence). The CDR3 coding sequence is TGTGCCAGCAGCTTAGCCGAGGGGGCCTATGGCTACACCTTC. Residues: CASSLAEGAYGYTF. Variable domain in full (rest from reference TRBV7-9 and TRBJ1-2): DTGVSQNPRHKITKRGQNVTFRCDPISEHNRLYWYRQTLGQGPEFLTYFQNEAQLEKSRLLSDRFSAERPKGSFSTLEIQRTEQGDSAMYLCASSLAEGAYGYTFGSGTRLTVV.

This clone was seen ten or more times. This chain joins TRBV5-6 and TRBJ2-1; D is possibly TRBD2 (5 bases). The CDR3 consists of 14 residues. The V end lost 1 base, the J end lost 5 bases, and 10 bases lay between the germline ends. Per germline, CDR1 SGHDT and CDR2 YYEEEE. CDR3 DNA sequence: TGTGCCAGCAGCTTGAATTGGGGAGACAATGAGCAGTTCTTC. This sequence encodes CASSLNWGDNEQFF.

In this sample, this clone turned up once. The rearrangement joins TRBV4-3 to TRBJ2-3, with 7 bases identical to TRBD2. The J segment lost 1 base and the V segment lost 4 bases, leaving 5 bases of the junction unmatched. Germline CDR1 and CDR2: LGHNA and YSLEER. The CDR3 has 15 residues. The CDR3 loop is CASSPTAGRTDTQYF. CDR3 coding DNA: TGCGCCAGCAGCCCAACAGCGGGGCGCACAGATACGCAGTATTTT.

The rearrangement links TRBV5-1 to TRBJ2-1, with TRBD1 as a possible D gene (6 bases). Germline assignment: CDR1 SGHRS and CDR2 YFSETQ. Trimming stripped 4 bases from V and 0 bases from J, with 11 bases between. CDR3 length: 15 amino acids. Written as DNA, the CDR3 is TGCGCCAGCAGCGAACAGGGCAGCTCCTACAATGAGCAGTTCTTC. Translated, it gives CASSEQGSSYNEQFF. Full variable domain (remainder filled in from reference TRBV5-1 and TRBJ2-1): KAGVTQTPRYLIKTRGQQVTLSCSPISGHRSVSWYQQTPGQGLQFLFEYFSETQRNKGNFPGRFSGRQFSNSRSEMNVSTLELGDSALYLCASSEQGSSYNEQFFGPGTRLTVL.

The CDR3 bases are TGTGCCAGCGGTACTATGGTCCATTACGAGCAGTACTTC. It encodes CASGTMVHYEQYF. The genes are TRBV2 and TRBJ2-7; unclear D gene. The CDR3 totals 13 residues. Germline CDR1 SNHLY, CDR2 FYNNEI. With 8 bases removed from V and 4 bases from J, the gap between germline ends came to 15 bases.

V gene TRBV18 combines with J gene TRBJ1-1; unclear D gene. Germline CDR1 KGHSH, CDR2 LQKENI. The V end was cut by 6 bases, the J end by 8 bases, with 16 bases between. This CDR3 has 13 amino acids. The CDR3 protein is CASSLWAKSEAFF. The DNA for the CDR3 is TGTGCCAGCTCCCTGTGGGCGAAATCAGAAGCTTTCTTT.

This chain links TRBV5-1 with TRBJ1-4; 7 nucleotides align to TRBD1. V lost 4 bases and J lost 3; bases outside the gene matches: 3. Per the germline V gene, CDR1 is SGHRS and CDR2 is YFSETQ. The CDR3 runs to 14 residues. CDR3 nucleotides: TGCGCCAGCAGCCATCAGGGGGCTAATGAAAAACTGTTTTTT. Its protein is CASSHQGANEKLFF.

In the case of this clone: The same CDR3 can be traced to other DNA sequences in this sample. This chain connects TRBV2 to TRBJ2-5, with D perhaps matching TRBD1 (5 bases). The CDR3 has 13 residues. Deletions cut 5 bases from V and 5 bases from J, with 12 bases between. Germline values: CDR1 SNHLY, CDR2 FYNNEI. CDR3 loop: CASSKDSWETQYF. In nucleotides, the CDR3 is TGTGCCAGCAGTAAAGACAGCTGGGAGACCCAGTACTTC.

The chain links TRBV11-2 to TRBJ2-3, with 9 bases fitting TRBD2. The V gene's germline CDR1 is SGHAT and CDR2 FQNNGV. V dropped 0 bases and J dropped 2; count of bases not matched to a gene: 6. The CDR3 sequence is 17 residues long. Here the CDR3 reads CASSLDRVAGDTDTQYF. CDR3 nucleotide sequence: TGTGCCAGCAGCTTAGATCGGGTAGCGGGGGACACAGATACGCAGTATTTT.

The chain carries TRBV10-2 and TRBJ2-5; 8 bases map to TRBD1. Germline values: CDR1 WSHSY, CDR2 SAAADI. V shed 0 bases and J 5 bases; nucleotides not matched to a gene: 2. The CDR3 is 14 amino acids. In DNA, the CDR3 is TGCGCCAGCAGTGAGTCATGGACAGGGGAGACCCAGTACTTC. This encodes CASSESWTGETQYF.

The chain joins TRBV5-1 to TRBJ2-5; TRBD1 matches 9 bases. V was pared by 0 bases and J by 4 bases, with 1 base of the junction left unmatched. This CDR3 is built from 14 residues. CDR1 SGHRS and CDR2 YFSETQ come from the germline V gene. This CDR3 is CASSLGGQGETQYF. The CDR3, as DNA: TGCGCCAGCAGCTTGGGGGGACAGGGAGAGACCCAGTACTTC.

This chain uses TRBV3-1 (or the pseudogene TRBV3-2) with TRBJ2-3, with a tentative D call TRBD2 (5 bases). The CDR3 extends over 14 amino acids. V lost 1 base and J 2 bases, leaving 7 bases between the germline ends. Germline CDR1 LGHDT, CDR2 YNNKEL (reference sequence). DNA for the CDR3: TGTGCCAGCAGCCAAGCCGGGAACACAGATACGCAGTATTTT. This encodes CASSQAGNTDTQYF.

A note on this clone: Distinct nucleotide sequences in the sample also encode this CDR3. This chain links TRBV12-3 or TRBV12-4 with TRBJ1-5; TRBD1 aligns across 10 bases. This CDR3 comprises 13 residues. J gave up 5 bases and V 6 bases, and 1 base lay outside the gene matches. DNA for the CDR3: TGTGCCAGCAGGGGGACAGGGGATCAGCCCCAGCATTTT. This codes for CASRGTGDQPQHF.

V is TRBV6-6 and J is TRBJ1-5; 8 positions match TRBD1. V was clipped by 5 bases and J by 4 bases; unmatched bases: 4. Germline V CDR1 and CDR2: MNHNY, SVGAGI (reference sequence). The CDR3 is 14 amino acids. CDR3 in amino acids: CASSHRGGNQPQHF. For the CDR3, the DNA is TGTGCCAGCAGTCACAGGGGGGGGAATCAGCCCCAGCATTTT.

The V call is TRBV6-6, the J call TRBJ1-2; TRBD1 matches at 8 bases. CDR3 size: 14 residues. J lost 8 bases, V lost 6 bases, and 11 bases had no gene match. The germline gives CDR1 MNHNY, CDR2 SVGAGI (reference sequence). DNA for the CDR3: TGTGCCAGCAGCCACGGACAGGGAATCGTGGGCTACACCTTC. Amino acid sequence: CASSHGQGIVGYTF.

This clone has only one observation. V and J are TRBV9 and TRBJ2-3; 9 bases agree with TRBD2. The length of the CDR3 is 14 residues. Trimming at V came to 4 bases and at J to 5 bases, leaving 5 bases not matched to a gene. From germline, CDR1 is SGDLS and CDR2 YYNGEE. The CDR3 here is CASSSRGGQDTQYF. As DNA, the CDR3 is TGTGCCAGCAGCTCGCGGGGGGGCCAAGATACGCAGTATTTT.

The V call is TRBV6-1, the J call TRBJ1-5, with a possible D match to TRBD1 (5 bases). The germline V and J ends were trimmed by 3 bases and 8 bases, with 23 bases remaining between them. Germline V CDR1 and CDR2: MNHNS, SASEGT. The CDR3 contains 17 residues. The CDR3 nucleotides read TGTGCCAGCAGTGATACGGGTTCGATGGGGGGGACGGAGCCCCAGCATTTT. This gives the protein CASSDTGSMGGTEPQHF.

This chain links TRBV5-1 with TRBJ2-5; 13 nucleotides match TRBD2. CDR3 length: 16 residues. V gave up 0 bases and J gave up 5 bases; unmatched junction bases: 4. Germline V gives CDR1 SGHRS, CDR2 YFSETQ. CDR3 sequence: CASSLELAGGRETQYF. DNA for the CDR3: TGCGCCAGCAGCTTGGAACTAGCGGGGGGGCGTGAGACCCAGTACTTC.

Here the CDR3 reads CASGAQDRSSYNEQFF. The CDR3 coding sequence is TGTGCCAGCGGGGCCCAGGACAGAAGCTCCTACAATGAGCAGTTCTTC. The V and J genes are TRBV5-5 and TRBJ2-1; the D gene is possibly TRBD1 (6 bases). With 7 bases removed from V and 0 bases from J, the gap between germline ends came to 17 bases. CDR3 length: 16 residues. Germline CDR1 is SGHKS and CDR2 is YYEKEE (reference sequence).

J is TRBJ2-1 and V is TRBV28; 15 bases line up with TRBD2. The CDR3 has 17 residues. J lost 3 bases, V lost 5 bases, and 5 bases had no gene match. CDR1 is MDHEN, CDR2 SYDVKM, per germline. CDR3 nucleotide sequence: TGTGCCAGCAGTCCGGGACTAGCGGGGGGTTACTACAATGAGCAGTTCTTC. Translation gives CASSPGLAGGYYNEQFF.

In its sample, this clone was seen many times. This rearrangement joins TRBV28 to TRBJ2-6; tentative D call: TRBD1 (5 bases). Germline V CDR1 and CDR2: MDHEN, SYDVKM. This CDR3 is 17 amino acids long. V dropped 2 bases and J dropped 0 bases, with 11 bases sitting between them. The CDR3 region has the DNA TGTGCCAGCAGTTTACAGCCAGGGATCTCTGGGGCCAACGTCCTGACTTTC. Translation: CASSLQPGISGANVLTF.

The genes are TRBV28 and TRBJ2-6; D not certain. CDR1 is MDHEN and CDR2 is SYDVKM in the germline V gene. Trimming pared 1 base from V and 4 bases from J, leaving 2 bases between. This CDR3 comprises 13 residues. CDR3 in DNA: TGTGCCAGCAGTTTATCGGGGGCCAACGTCCTGACTTTC. This translates into CASSLSGANVLTF.

The J gene is TRBJ2-7, the V gene TRBV18; tentatively, D is TRBD1 (6 bases). V was cut by 6 bases and J by 7 bases, with 19 bases left in between. From germline, CDR1 is KGHSH and CDR2 LQKENI. The CDR3 totals 14 residues. This CDR3 reads CASSRTEQASEQYF. CDR3 nucleotides: TGTGCCAGCTCCCGGACAGAACAGGCTTCAGAGCAGTACTTC.

The chain recombines TRBV6-5 with TRBJ2-4; possible D gene TRBD1, 6 bases. The CDR3 loop spans 13 amino acids. V lost 7 bases and J 10 bases, leaving 17 bases between the germline ends. Germline assignment: CDR1 MNHEY and CDR2 SVGAGI. CDR3 sequence reads: CASIPVQGLIQYF. CDR3 coding DNA: TGTGCCAGCATCCCCGTACAGGGCCTTATTCAGTACTTC.

The V gene is TRBV28, the J gene TRBJ1-3, with D possibly matching TRBD1 (5 bases). The CDR3 spans 17 residues. V was cut by 6 bases and J by 2 bases, with 20 bases left in between. Looked up from germline, CDR1 is MDHEN and CDR2 is SYDVKM. The DNA for the CDR3 is TGTGCCAGCAGCTCTATTCCCACTGGGGCGACTGGAAACACCATATATTTT. Translating gives CASSSIPTGATGNTIYF.

The rearrangement links TRBV7-2 to TRBJ2-7; 11 bases match TRBD1. Germline CDR1 and CDR2: SGHTA and FQGNSA. V lost 4 bases and J lost 3; bases outside the gene matches: 2. The CDR3 loop spans 14 amino acids. CDR3: CASSSDRGLYEQYF. The CDR3 coding sequence is TGTGCCAGCAGCTCGGACAGGGGGCTCTACGAGCAGTACTTC.

The chain couples TRBV7-2 to TRBJ2-1; no reliable D call. The V end was cut by 1 base, the J end by 9 bases, with 7 bases between. The CDR3 is made up of 12 amino acids. Germline values: CDR1 SGHTA, CDR2 FQGNSA. The CDR3 reads CASSLGQIEQFF. DNA of the CDR3: TGTGCCAGCAGCTTAGGGCAGATTGAGCAGTTCTTC.

This chain uses TRBV5-8 with TRBJ2-6; no clear D. CDR1 is SGHTS and CDR2 is YDEGEE in the germline V gene. Trimming left V 2 bases short and J 1 base short, with 4 bases between. The CDR3 is made up of 14 amino acids. CDR3 nucleotide sequence: TGTGCCAGCAGCTTCAGGTCTGGGGCCAACGTCCTGACTTTC. Translation: CASSFRSGANVLTF.

This clone was seen only a few times. V and J are TRBV5-1 and TRBJ2-7, with TRBD2 matching over 9 bases. Germline V lookup: CDR1 SGHRS, CDR2 YFSETQ. The CDR3 spans 15 residues. The V segment lost 4 bases and the J segment 5 bases; nucleotides outside the gene matches: 10. CDR3 sequence reads: CASSALRGGANEQYF. In nucleotides, the CDR3 is TGCGCCAGCAGCGCCCTCCGCGGGGGGGCTAACGAGCAGTACTTC.

J is TRBJ2-7 and V is TRBV2; TRBD1 might be the D (5 bases). This CDR3 region has 12 residues. Germline CDR1 reads SNHLY; CDR2 reads FYNNEI. The V gene lost 4 bases and the J gene lost 7 bases, with 11 bases spanning the gap. CDR3 in DNA: TGTGCCAGCAGTGGTCAGGGTTCAGAGCAGTACTTC. Translation: CASSGQGSEQYF.

The chain links TRBV7-9 to TRBJ2-7, with D possibly being TRBD1 (6 bases). Per germline, CDR1 SEHNR and CDR2 FQNEAQ (reference sequence). Trimming left V 5 bases short and J 4 bases short, with 12 bases between. The CDR3 length is 13 residues. The DNA of the CDR3 is TGTGCCAGCAGCGGACAGAGGGCTTACGAGCAGTACTTC. Its translation: CASSGQRAYEQYF.